This T cell receptor (beta chain) was sequenced for a study of blood T cell repertoires in COVID-19. Study at large: T cells, B-cell-depleted T cells, or PBMCs provided the cDNA or gDNA that served as material.

V gave up 7 bases and J gave up 6 bases, with 15 bases separating them. The germline V gene has CDR1 SGHNT and CDR2 YENEEA. The CDR3 is 13 residues long. Methods used by the authors: By means of reference gene primer amplification, nucleated cell counts were estimated. Assay: immunoSEQ multiplex PCR; the TCRdb copy retains only in-frame clones and omits some. The V and J calls and the clone size are those of that table, but D and trimming were determined from the DNA. Seen here are 39,000 or so clones, around 80% observed once, and the top ten hold 30% to 45%. The clonotype was recovered from a man in his forties with active or convalescent COVID-19. The source material was peripheral blood. The genes are TRBV11-3 and TRBJ1-1; tentatively, D is TRBD1 (6 bases). The CDR3 is CASTPGGWAEAFF. In DNA form, the CDR3 reads TGTGCCAGCACCCCGGGGGGCTGGGCTGAAGCTTTCTTT.